Below, 9 T cell receptor beta chains from the same sample are listed, as sequenced in a study of blood T cell repertoires in COVID-19. TCRdb's copy holds only in-frame clones and misses some; the assay was immunoSEQ multiplex PCR. The sample yields about 150,000 clones, roughly 90% seen once. Material: PBMCs or T cells enriched from blood (not recorded which). The receptors derive from a woman aged 40 to 49 who had been exposed to COVID-19.

The chain combines TRBV11-2 with TRBJ2-7; tentative D call: TRBD1 (5 bases). The CDR3 runs to 14 residues. The germline gives CDR1 SGHAT, CDR2 FQNNGV. Between the trimmed V and J ends, which lost 5 bases and 0 bases, there was a span of 11 bases. CDR3 DNA sequence: TGTGCCAGCAGCCTCGGACACTACTCCTACGAGCAGTACTTC. It specifies CASSLGHYSYEQYF.

The chain links TRBV3-1 (or the pseudogene TRBV3-2) to TRBJ2-1; 7 bases map to TRBD2. CDR1 and CDR2 (germline): LGHDT, YNNKEL (reference sequence). This CDR3 is built from 16 residues. V was pared by 4 bases and J by 2 bases, with 8 bases of the junction left unmatched. CDR3 in DNA: TGTGCCAGCAGCCCGGATTGGGGACTACCCTACAATGAGCAGTTCTTC. It specifies CASSPDWGLPYNEQFF.

CDR3 in amino acids: CASSIRDRGLAGNQPQHF. The CDR3 DNA is TGTGCCAGTAGTATCCGGGACAGGGGGCTCGCGGGCAATCAGCCCCAGCATTTT. This chain links TRBV19 with TRBJ1-5, with 12 bases matching TRBD1. Unmatched junction bases numbered 8, after V lost 3 bases and J lost 2 bases. Germline CDR1 is LNHDA and CDR2 is SQIVND (reference sequence). This CDR3 comprises 18 residues.

The chain links TRBV11-3 to TRBJ1-1; 10 bases are shared with TRBD1. Trimming at V came to 5 bases and at J to 4 bases, leaving 4 bases not matched to a gene. This CDR3 has 14 amino acids. The V gene's germline CDR1 is SGHNT and CDR2 YENEEA. CDR3 bases: TGTGCCAGCAGCGGACAGGGGGTAGGCACTGAAGCTTTCTTT. Protein: CASSGQGVGTEAFF.

This clone was seen a single time. The chain employs TRBV7-9 and TRBJ2-4; TRBD1 agrees at 7 bases. After removal of 1 base from V and 2 bases from J, the junction contained 2 bases not matched to a gene. The CDR3 is made up of 15 amino acids. Germline loops: CDR1 SEHNR, CDR2 FQNEAQ (reference sequence). The CDR3 nucleotides are TGTGCCAGCAGCTTAGAGGGGGCGTCCAAAAACATTCAGTACTTC. Translation: CASSLEGASKNIQYF.

V is TRBV27 and J is TRBJ2-7; 11 nucleotides align to TRBD2. The germline CDR1 and CDR2 sequences are MNHEY and SMNVEV (reference sequence). The CDR3 has 14 amino acids. V lost 5 bases to trimming and J lost 6 bases; unmatched junction nucleotides: 6. The CDR3 reads CASSRSGRGCEQYF. The CDR3 DNA reads TGTGCCAGCAGTCGTAGCGGGAGGGGGTGCGAGCAGTACTTC.

The chain recombines TRBV7-2 with TRBJ2-7, with a tentative D call TRBD2 (5 bases). Germline values: CDR1 SGHTA, CDR2 FQGNSA. CDR3 length equals 13 residues. V shed 1 base and J shed 6 bases, with 10 bases lying between them. CDR3 bases: TGTGCCAGCAGCTTAGAGACCGGGGTCGAGCAGTACTTC. Its translation: CASSLETGVEQYF.

The genes are TRBV11-1 and TRBJ1-5; D possibly corresponds to TRBD1 (5 bases). Trimming cost V 3 bases and J 0 bases, with 9 bases left between them. Germline CDR1 and CDR2: SGHAT and FQDESV (reference sequence). This CDR3 region has 15 residues. CDR3: CASSLLRGSNQPQHF. The CDR3 nucleotides are TGTGCCAGCAGCTTGTTAAGGGGTAGCAATCAGCCCCAGCATTTT. Full variable domain (rest looked up from reference TRBV11-1 and TRBJ1-5): EAEVAQSPRYKITEKSQAVAFWCDPISGHATLYWYRQILGQGPELLVQFQDESVVDDSQLPKDRFSAERLKGVDSTLKIQPAELGDSAMYLCASSLLRGSNQPQHFGDGTRLSIL.

V usage is TRBV7-9 and J usage is TRBJ2-7, with TRBD2 matching over 9 bases. Trimming removed 5 bases from V and 3 bases from J; junction bases left unmatched: 5. Germline loops: CDR1 SEHNR, CDR2 FQNEAQ (reference sequence). CDR3 length: 14 residues. This CDR3 reads CASSRTSASYEQYF. CDR3 nucleotide sequence: TGTGCCAGCAGCCGGACTAGCGCTAGCTACGAGCAGTACTTC. The complete variable domain, with remaining parts taken from reference TRBV7-9 and TRBJ2-7, reads DTGVSQNPRHKITKRGQNVTFRCDPISEHNRLYWYRQTLGQGPEFLTYFQNEAQLEKSRLLSDRFSAERPKGSFSTLEIQRTEQGDSAMYLCASSRTSASYEQYFGPGTRLTVT.